This record concerns one TCR beta chain sequence. Its antigen is unknown. These data are taken from a study of CXCR3-negative and CXCR3-positive naive CD8 T cells. Overall study results and limits: Naive CXCR3-negative cells resembled naive CXCR3-positive cells in TRBV-TRBJ usage; memory cells differed.

The authors made the TRB cDNA libraries by 5' RACE using UMI labels. TCRdb re-called the 5' RACE reads; one entry per CDR3 protein, DNA not given. The sample table includes 100,000 to 150,000 distinct CDR3 sequences. Researchers reported sorting every CD8+ T cell subset in triplicate, 250,000 to 350,000 cells per sort. CDR1 is MDHEN and CDR2 is SYDVKM in the germline V gene. This CDR3 comprises 13 residues. This sequence originates from a human donor in good health. Some clones in this sample may be carry-over from other donors' samples. Sequencing was performed on naive CXCR3- CD8+ T cells from blood. Indicated subset: CD45RO-CCR7+CD27+CD95- naive CD8+ T cells lacking CXCR3 (TNR3-). V usage is TRBV28 and J usage is TRBJ2-7. CDR3 sequence: CASSSAGTYEQYF.